One TCR beta chain is described in this entry. This sample stems from a study of response to subunit inactivated influenza vaccine. TCRdb recomputed calls from the RT-PCR reads with MiXCR, one row per CDR3 protein. The sample has about 570,000 distinct CDR3 sequences, over 9% seen once. The CDR3 sequence is 12 residues long. Germline CDR1 DFQATT, CDR2 SNEGSKA (reference sequence). Trimming stripped 5 bases from V and 2 bases from J, with 10 bases between. These data were also reused for a study on T cells expressing NK-cell markers. As that study records: A 5'RACE template switching approach incorporating UMIs was used to make TCR beta cDNA. There were several donors in whom these clonotypes also led the CD3+CD56-NKG2C+ fraction.

The rearrangement joins TRBV20-1 to TRBJ2-7; D possibly corresponds to TRBD1 (5 bases). The TCR comes from a man aged 50 to 60 who received an inactivated influenza vaccine. The sequencing used PBMCs from blood, collected on the day of vaccination. In nucleotides, the CDR3 is TGCAGTGCTGCCCAGGGTACCTACGAGCAGTACTTC. Amino acid sequence: CSAAQGTYEQYF.